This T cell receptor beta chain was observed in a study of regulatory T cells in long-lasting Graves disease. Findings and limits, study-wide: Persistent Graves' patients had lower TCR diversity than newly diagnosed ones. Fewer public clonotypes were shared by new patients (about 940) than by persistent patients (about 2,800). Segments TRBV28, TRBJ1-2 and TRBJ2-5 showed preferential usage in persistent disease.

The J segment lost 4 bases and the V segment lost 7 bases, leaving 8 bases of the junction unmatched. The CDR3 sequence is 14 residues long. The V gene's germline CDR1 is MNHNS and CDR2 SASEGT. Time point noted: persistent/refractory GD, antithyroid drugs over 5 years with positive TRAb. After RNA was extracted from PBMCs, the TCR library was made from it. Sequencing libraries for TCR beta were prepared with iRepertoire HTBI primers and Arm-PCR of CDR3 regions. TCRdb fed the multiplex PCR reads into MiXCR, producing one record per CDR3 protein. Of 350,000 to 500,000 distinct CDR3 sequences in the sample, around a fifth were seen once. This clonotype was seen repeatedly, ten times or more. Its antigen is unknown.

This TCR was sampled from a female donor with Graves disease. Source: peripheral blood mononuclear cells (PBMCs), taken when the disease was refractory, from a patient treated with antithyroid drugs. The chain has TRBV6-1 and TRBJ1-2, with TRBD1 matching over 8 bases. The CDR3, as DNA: TGTGCCAGCAAAACAGGGGGAGAATTCTATGGCTACACCTTC. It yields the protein CASKTGGEFYGYTF.